Shown below are 32 T cell receptor beta chains from a single sample sequenced in a study of control samples from healthy donors and cancer patients (TCRdb year 2020). The library was produced with the immunoSEQ multiplex PCR assay. TCRdb took this table from immuneACCESS and kept in-frame rearrangements with V and J called. Such tables lack part of the clones; where checked against another copy, unresolved V genes explain under half of the gap, and the rest is unexplained. For this sample the table gives around 100,000 clones, of which roughly 87% were detected only once. 15% to 20% of the sample comes from the top ten. The sample consisted of blood. These receptors were collected from a woman in her forties or fifties in good health.

This sequence joins TRBV2 and TRBJ2-2; D may be TRBD2 (5 bases). Trimming stripped 8 bases from V and 6 bases from J, with 16 bases between. Germline CDR1 is SNHLY and CDR2 is FYNNEI. This CDR3 is 14 amino acids long. This CDR3 reads CASQPGRGSGELFF. In nucleotides, the CDR3 is TGTGCCAGCCAGCCGGGGAGAGGGTCCGGGGAGCTGTTTTTT.

The chain links TRBV7-9 to TRBJ1-1; possibly TRBD1 for D (5 bases). V was cut by 2 bases and J by 5 bases, with 15 bases left in between. Germline CDR1 is SEHNR and CDR2 is FQNEAQ (reference sequence). The CDR3 consists of 15 residues. The CDR3 loop reads CASSLHSRGGTEAFF. CDR3 nucleotide sequence: TGTGCCAGCAGCTTACATTCAAGGGGAGGGACTGAAGCTTTCTTT.

The sample holds one count of this clone. The chain is built from TRBV29-1 and TRBJ1-6; TRBD1 is a possible D gene (6 bases). The CDR3 runs to 14 residues. V was cut by 7 bases and J by 5 bases, with 15 bases left in between. Germline CDR1 is SQVTM and CDR2 is ANQGSEA. The CDR3 sequence is CSARGGGDNSPLHF. As DNA, the CDR3 is TGCAGCGCCCGAGGGGGTGGCGATAATTCACCCCTCCACTTT.

V usage is TRBV2 and J usage is TRBJ2-3; D might be TRBD2 (5 bases). This CDR3 is built from 13 residues. The germline gives CDR1 SNHLY, CDR2 FYNNEI. The V gene lost 9 bases and the J gene lost 2 bases, with 12 bases spanning the gap. This chain's CDR3 is CARTGILTDTQYF. CDR3 bases: TGTGCCAGAACCGGGATCCTCACAGATACGCAGTATTTT.

The V gene is TRBV7-3, the J gene TRBJ2-1; 11 positions agree with TRBD2. After removal of 5 bases from V and 8 bases from J, the junction contained 11 bases not matched to a gene. This CDR3 is built from 16 residues. From germline, CDR1 is SGHTA and CDR2 FQGTGA. This CDR3 is CASSRATSGSLDEQFF. The DNA of the CDR3 is TGTGCCAGCAGCCGGGCAACTAGCGGGAGTTTGGATGAGCAGTTCTTC. Supplemented by reference TRBV7-3 and TRBJ2-1, the full variable domain reads GAGVSQTPSNKVTEKGKYVELRCDPISGHTALYWYRQSLGQGPEFLIYFQGTGAADDSGLPNDRFFAVRPEGSVSTLKIQRTERGDSAVYLCASSRATSGSLDEQFFGPGTRLTVL.

CDR3 in DNA: TGTGCCAGCAGCTTACTGGGGTTAGGTGAGACCCAGTACTTC. Protein product: CASSLLGLGETQYF. V is TRBV7-3 and J is TRBJ2-5, with D unclear. Germline CDR1 reads SGHTA; CDR2 reads FQGTGA. V was trimmed by 2 bases and J by 5 bases, leaving 12 bases between them. This CDR3 is built from 14 residues.

The chain recombines TRBV19 with TRBJ1-6, with D maybe TRBD1 (5 bases). Between the trimmed V and J ends, which lost 3 bases and 0 bases, there was a span of 12 bases. The CDR3 runs 17 residues. Germline V gives CDR1 LNHDA, CDR2 SQIVND (reference sequence). The CDR3 bases are TGTGCCAGTAGTATCGTGCAGGGAGGCTCCTATAATTCACCCCTCCACTTT. It translates to CASSIVQGGSYNSPLHF. Variable domain in full (rest from reference TRBV19 and TRBJ1-6): DGGITQSPKYLFRKEGQNVTLSCEQNLNHDAMYWYRQDPGQGLRLIYYSQIVNDFQKGDIAEGYSVSREKKESFPLTVTSAQKNPTAFYLCASSIVQGGSYNSPLHFGNGTRLTVT.

J is TRBJ1-6 and V is TRBV4-3, with D perhaps TRBD1 (5 bases). Deletions cut 1 base from V and 9 bases from J, with 19 bases between. Per the germline V gene, CDR1 is LGHNA and CDR2 is YSLEER. The CDR3 consists of 17 residues. In nucleotides, the CDR3 is TGCGCCAGCAGCCAAGGCCGCGCAGGGATTTTGGGTTCACCCCTCCACTTT. This translates into CASSQGRAGILGSPLHF.

This CDR3 is CASSGTFQSPLHF. The CDR3 coding sequence is TGTGCCAGCAGCGGGACGTTTCAATCACCCCTCCACTTT. The chain employs TRBV5-8 and TRBJ1-6; tentatively, D is TRBD1 (5 bases). The CDR3 runs to 13 residues. CDR1 is SGHTS, CDR2 YDEGEE, per germline. V lost 4 bases and J 10 bases, leaving 12 bases between the germline ends.

Regarding this clone: At one end, the junction sequence differs from germline, possibly due to a read error. The rearrangement links TRBV25-1 to TRBJ1-1, with 12 bases fitting TRBD1. The length of the CDR3 is 12 residues. CDR1 MGHDK and CDR2 SYGVNS come from the germline V gene. In nucleotides, the CDR3 is TGTGCCAGCAGTGAATTGGGACAGGGGGCTATGTTT. It is translated as CASSELGQGAMF. Drawing the rest from reference TRBV25-1 and TRBJ1-1, the complete variable domain is EADIYQTPRYLVIGTGKKITLECSQTMGHDKMYWYQQDPGMELHLIHYSYGVNSTEKGDLSSESTVSRIRTEHFPLTLESARPSHTSQYLCASSELGQGAMFGQGTRLTVV.

The CDR3 sequence: CASSRRTNRDTHTDTQYF. CDR3 DNA sequence: TGTGCCAGCAGCCGACGAACCAACAGGGATACCCACACAGATACGCAGTATTTT. J is TRBJ2-3 and V is TRBV27; D is possibly TRBD1 (6 bases). V lost 6 bases and J lost 2, with 24 bases in between. Germline V CDR1 and CDR2: MNHEY, SMNVEV (reference sequence). CDR3 length: 18 amino acids.

V and J are TRBV11-1 and TRBJ2-3; D not resolved. V gave up 1 base and J gave up 7 bases, with 6 bases separating them. Germline lookup yields CDR1 SGHAT and CDR2 FQDESV (reference sequence). This CDR3 has 12 amino acids. The DNA of the CDR3 is TGTGCCAGCAGCTTAGAGGGCTATACGCAGTATTTT. Amino acids: CASSLEGYTQYF.

The chain joins TRBV24-1 to TRBJ2-1, with D tentatively TRBD1 (7 bases). Germline-derived CDR1 and CDR2 are KGHDR and SFDVKD. V shed 0 bases and J shed 5 bases, with 10 bases lying between them. This CDR3 has 15 amino acids. CDR3 amino acids: CATSDLPGGNNEQFF. CDR3 DNA sequence: TGTGCCACCAGTGATTTGCCAGGGGGGAACAATGAGCAGTTCTTC.

In DNA form, the CDR3 reads TGTGCCAGCAGTTACCTTCCCGGGACTCCGAGCTACGAGCAGTACTTC. Translated, it gives CASSYLPGTPSYEQYF. This chain connects TRBV6-5 to TRBJ2-7; possible D gene TRBD2, 6 bases. Germline V gene sequence: CDR1 MNHEY, CDR2 SVGAGI. V was cut by 2 bases and J by 3 bases, with 17 bases left in between. The CDR3 spans 16 residues.

Comments on this clone: At one of its ends the junction is not consistent with the germline gene, which may arise from a read error. This chain connects TRBV6-1 to TRBJ1-2; possibly TRBD1 for D (5 bases). This CDR3 contains 13 residues. CDR1 and CDR2 from the germline V gene are MNHNS and SASEGT. The CDR3 DNA is TGTGCCAGCAGCGAAGACAGAGATGGAGGCTACACCTTC. This sequence encodes CASSEDRDGGYTF.

CDR3 nucleotides: TGTGCCAGTAAGTTTAGCGGGAGGCCGAGTAATGAGCAGTTCTTC. Amino acid sequence: CASKFSGRPSNEQFF. This chain uses TRBV19 with TRBJ2-1, with 10 bases lining up with TRBD2. The CDR3 loop spans 15 amino acids. Germline values: CDR1 LNHDA, CDR2 SQIVND (reference sequence). V shed 7 bases, J shed 7 bases, and the junction held 10 bases outside the gene matches.

This clone occurred a few times. This chain joins TRBV30 and TRBJ1-6; 7 bases agree with TRBD1. Germline lookup yields CDR1 GTSNPN and CDR2 SVGIG (reference sequence). With V trimmed by 6 bases and J by 13 bases, 12 bases remained unmatched. This CDR3 comprises 13 residues. The CDR3 is CACKLTGFAPLHF. The CDR3 DNA follows: TGTGCCTGCAAATTGACAGGGTTCGCGCCCCTCCACTTT.

The chain is built from TRBV5-8 and TRBJ1-1, with TRBD1 as a possible D gene (6 bases). The germline V gene encodes CDR1 SGHTS and CDR2 YDEGEE. Trimming cost V 7 bases and J 4 bases, with 20 bases left between them. The CDR3 runs 15 residues. CDR3 in amino acids: CASPTSYRAGTEAFF. The CDR3 nucleotides read TGTGCCAGCCCGACCTCCTACAGGGCTGGCACTGAAGCTTTCTTT.

The chain uses TRBV2 and TRBJ2-6; no clear D. Germline V gene lookup returns CDR1 SNHLY and CDR2 FYNNEI. This CDR3 has 16 amino acids. V was trimmed by 4 bases and J by 0 bases, leaving 10 bases between them. The CDR3 reads CASSASRSSGANVLTF. The CDR3 bases are TGTGCCAGCAGTGCGTCCAGGAGCTCTGGGGCCAACGTCCTGACTTTC.

This clone was seen a handful of times. The gene calls are TRBV5-1 and TRBJ2-3; TRBD2 matches at 10 bases. Per germline, CDR1 SGHRS and CDR2 YFSETQ. V gave up 3 bases and J gave up 6 bases; unmatched junction bases: 7. The CDR3 sequence is 15 residues long. The CDR3 nucleotides read TGCGCCAGCAGCTCCTCTAGCGGGGGCAGCGATACGCAGTATTTT. Its protein product is CASSSSSGGSDTQYF. The full variable domain, its missing parts supplied by reference TRBV5-1 and TRBJ2-3, is KAGVTQTPRYLIKTRGQQVTLSCSPISGHRSVSWYQQTPGQGLQFLFEYFSETQRNKGNFPGRFSGRQFSNSRSEMNVSTLELGDSALYLCASSSSSGGSDTQYFGPGTRLTVL.

The chain uses TRBV9 and TRBJ2-3, with 9 bases matching TRBD2. The CDR3 has 16 residues. V was pared by 0 bases and J by 6 bases, with 8 bases of the junction left unmatched. CDR1 is SGDLS and CDR2 is YYNGEE in the germline V gene. CDR3 in amino acids: CASSVGGGRAGDTQYF. Here the CDR3 DNA reads TGTGCCAGCAGCGTAGGGGGCGGGAGGGCCGGCGATACGCAGTATTTT.

CDR3 DNA: TGTGCCAGCACCAGCCTCAGCTCCTACAATGAGCAGTTCTTC. Residues: CASTSLSSYNEQFF. The chain has TRBV2 and TRBJ2-1; D call uncertain. V dropped 7 bases and J dropped 0 bases, with 10 bases sitting between them. Germline V gene data show CDR1 as SNHLY and CDR2 as FYNNEI. The CDR3 contains 14 residues.

This rearrangement joins TRBV5-1 to TRBJ2-1; no firm D call. Germline V gene lookup returns CDR1 SGHRS and CDR2 YFSETQ. The CDR3 covers 17 residues. V shed 4 bases and J shed 6 bases, with 23 bases lying between them. This CDR3 is CASSIDGNPTRSNEQFF. For the CDR3, the DNA is TGCGCCAGCAGCATCGACGGTAACCCTACCCGAAGCAATGAGCAGTTCTTC.

CDR3 amino acids: CASSLVQGLTEAFF. The CDR3 bases are TGTGCCAGCAGCTTGGTCCAGGGTTTAACTGAAGCTTTCTTT. This sequence joins TRBV5-8 and TRBJ1-1; possible D gene TRBD1, 5 bases. Germline V gene sequence: CDR1 SGHTS, CDR2 YDEGEE. The CDR3 is made up of 14 amino acids. Trimming cost V 0 bases and J 5 bases, with 11 bases left between them.

The chain links TRBV5-4 to TRBJ1-2; 7 nucleotides match TRBD1. Germline V lookup: CDR1 SGHNT, CDR2 YYREEE (reference sequence). The J segment lost 1 base and the V segment lost 6 bases, leaving 6 bases of the junction unmatched. The CDR3 sequence is 14 residues long. DNA of the CDR3: TGTGCCAGCAACCTCGACAGGGATAACTATGGCTACACCTTC. Protein: CASNLDRDNYGYTF.

V is TRBV29-1 and J is TRBJ2-1; 13 bases line up with TRBD2. CDR1 and CDR2 from the germline V gene are SQVTM and ANQGSEA. The CDR3 covers 15 residues. V gave up 6 bases and J gave up 2 bases; unmatched junction bases: 4. The CDR3 here is CSVRTSGGPYNEQFF. The CDR3 region has the DNA TGCAGCGTGAGGACTAGCGGGGGCCCCTACAATGAGCAGTTCTTC.

This chain uses TRBV27 with TRBJ2-1; D might be TRBD1 or TRBD2, each matching 5 bases. The CDR3 is made up of 15 amino acids. Germline-derived CDR1 and CDR2 are MNHEY and SMNVEV (reference sequence). V was trimmed by 5 bases and J by 0 bases, leaving 11 bases between them. The CDR3 reads CASSTGLSSYNEQFF. Here the CDR3 DNA reads TGTGCCAGCAGTACAGGACTTAGCTCCTACAATGAGCAGTTCTTC.

This clone has only one observation. This chain links TRBV10-3 with TRBJ2-3, with D maybe TRBD2 (7 bases). This CDR3 has 16 residues. Germline CDR1 reads ENHRY; CDR2 reads SYGVKD. Deletions cut 4 bases from V and 0 bases from J, with 14 bases between. The CDR3 here is CAISGGAGASTDTQYF. CDR3 in DNA: TGTGCCATCAGTGGGGGGGCGGGAGCGAGCACAGATACGCAGTATTTT.

This chain links TRBV5-1 with TRBJ1-2; D is perhaps TRBD1 (5 bases). Germline V gene sequence: CDR1 SGHRS, CDR2 YFSETQ. The CDR3 has 12 amino acids. Trimming removed 4 bases at V and 8 bases at J, with 12 bases between. CDR3 DNA: TGCGCCAGCAGCCTGGGGCCAGACGGCTACACCTTC. The encoded protein is CASSLGPDGYTF.

The rearrangement uses TRBV5-1 and TRBJ2-2; 9 positions agree with TRBD2. The CDR3 runs 15 residues. With V trimmed by 5 bases and J by 3 bases, 5 bases remained unmatched. The germline V gene encodes CDR1 SGHRS and CDR2 YFSETQ. The CDR3 bases are TGCGCCAGCAGGCCAACTAGCGGGCACACCGGGGAGCTGTTTTTT. Protein: CASRPTSGHTGELFF.

V is TRBV11-1 and J is TRBJ2-1; 8 bases are shared with TRBD2. CDR3 size: 16 residues. Germline trimming cut 6 bases from V and 6 bases from J; bases unmatched to any gene: 13. CDR1 is SGHAT, CDR2 FQDESV, per germline (reference sequence). In DNA, the CDR3 is TGTGCCAGCAGATTGGATAGCGGGATACTCCTCAATGAGCAGTTCTTC. Translation: CASRLDSGILLNEQFF.

Only one count was recorded for this clone. J is TRBJ2-7 and V is TRBV11-2; the match to TRBD1 covers 7 bases. Germline values: CDR1 SGHAT, CDR2 FQNNGV. This CDR3 is built from 14 residues. J was trimmed by 1 base and V by 4 bases; bases with no gene match: 4. CDR3 region: CASSSGQRSYEQYF. CDR3 sequence (DNA): TGTGCCAGCAGCTCGGGACAGAGATCCTACGAGCAGTACTTC.